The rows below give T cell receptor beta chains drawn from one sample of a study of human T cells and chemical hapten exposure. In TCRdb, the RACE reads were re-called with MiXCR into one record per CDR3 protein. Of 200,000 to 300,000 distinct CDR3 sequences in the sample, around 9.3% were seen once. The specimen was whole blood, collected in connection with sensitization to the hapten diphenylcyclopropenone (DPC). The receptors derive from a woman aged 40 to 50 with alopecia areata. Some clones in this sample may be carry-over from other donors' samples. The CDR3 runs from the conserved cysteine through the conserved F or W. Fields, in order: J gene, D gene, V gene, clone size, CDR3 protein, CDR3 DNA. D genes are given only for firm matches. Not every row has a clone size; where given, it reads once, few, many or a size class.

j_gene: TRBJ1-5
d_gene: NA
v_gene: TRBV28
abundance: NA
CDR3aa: CASSLPSQNQPQHF
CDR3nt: TGTGCCAGCAGTTTACCTAGCCAGAATCAGCCCCAGCATTTT

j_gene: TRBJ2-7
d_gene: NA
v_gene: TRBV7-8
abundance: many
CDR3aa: CASSYGTVSSYEQYF
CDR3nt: TGTGCCAGCAGCTACGGGACGGTCAGCTCCTACGAGCAGTACTTC

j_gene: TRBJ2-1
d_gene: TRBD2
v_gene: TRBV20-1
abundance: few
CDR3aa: CSARRLAGTYNEQFF
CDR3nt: TGCAGTGCTAGAAGACTAGCGGGTACCTACAATGAGCAGTTCTTC

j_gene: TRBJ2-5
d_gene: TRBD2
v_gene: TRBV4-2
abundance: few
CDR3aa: CASSPEDGLAVRGTQYF
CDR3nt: TGTGCCAGCAGCCCCGAGGACGGACTAGCGGTTAGAGGGACCCAGTACTTC

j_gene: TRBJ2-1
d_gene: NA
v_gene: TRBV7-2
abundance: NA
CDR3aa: CASSSDPGNEQFF
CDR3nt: TGTGCCAGCAGCTCAGATCCTGGGAATGAGCAGTTCTTC

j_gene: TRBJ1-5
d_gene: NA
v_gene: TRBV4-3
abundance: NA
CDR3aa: CASSPTLLGDQPQHF
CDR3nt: TGCGCCAGCAGCCCAACCCTGCTAGGGGATCAGCCCCAGCATTTT

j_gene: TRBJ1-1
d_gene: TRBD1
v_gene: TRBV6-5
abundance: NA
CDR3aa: CASRRNRGEAFF
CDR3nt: TGTGCCAGCAGGCGGAACAGGGGAGAAGCTTTCTTT

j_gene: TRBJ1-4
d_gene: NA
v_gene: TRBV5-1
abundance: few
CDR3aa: CASRTDNEKLFF
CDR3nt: TGCGCCAGCCGGACAGATAATGAAAAACTGTTTTTT

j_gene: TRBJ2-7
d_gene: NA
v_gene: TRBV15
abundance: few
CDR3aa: CATSRVAVGTYEQYF
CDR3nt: TGTGCCACCAGCAGAGTAGCAGTGGGGACCTACGAGCAGTACTTC

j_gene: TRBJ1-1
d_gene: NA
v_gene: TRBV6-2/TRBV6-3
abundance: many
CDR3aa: CASRTGPSGGAFF
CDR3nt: TGTGCCAGCCGGACCGGTCCAAGCGGTGGAGCTTTCTTT

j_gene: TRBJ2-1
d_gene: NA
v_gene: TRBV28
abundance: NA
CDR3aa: CATSRRGDWYNEQFF
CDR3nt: TGTGCCACCTCCAGGAGAGGGGACTGGTACAATGAGCAGTTCTTC

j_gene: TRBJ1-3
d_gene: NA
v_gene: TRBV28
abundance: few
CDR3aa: CASSLINSGNTIYF
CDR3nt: TGTGCCAGCAGTTTAATCAACTCGGGAAACACCATATATTTT

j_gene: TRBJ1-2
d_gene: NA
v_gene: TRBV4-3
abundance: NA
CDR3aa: CASSREDRTPYGYTF
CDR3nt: TGCGCCAGCAGCCGAGAGGACAGAACCCCCTATGGCTACACCTTC

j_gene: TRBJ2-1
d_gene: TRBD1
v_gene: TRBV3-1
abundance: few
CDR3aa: CASSLGQPQFF
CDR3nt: TGTGCCAGCAGCCTGGGACAGCCTCAGTTCTTC

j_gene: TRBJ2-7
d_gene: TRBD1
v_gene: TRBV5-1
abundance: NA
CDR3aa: CASSLTGGFYEQYF
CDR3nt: TGCGCCAGCAGCTTGACAGGGGGTTTCTACGAGCAGTACTTC

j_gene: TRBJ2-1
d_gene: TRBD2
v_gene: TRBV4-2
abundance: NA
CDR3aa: CASKREGQNNEQFF
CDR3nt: TGTGCCAGCAAGCGGGAGGGGCAAAACAATGAGCAGTTCTTC

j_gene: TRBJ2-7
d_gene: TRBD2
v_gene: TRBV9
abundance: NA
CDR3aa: CASSVTGTSGYYEQYF
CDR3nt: TGTGCCAGCAGCGTGACAGGGACTAGCGGGTACTACGAGCAGTACTTC

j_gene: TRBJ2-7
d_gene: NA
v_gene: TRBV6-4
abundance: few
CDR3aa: CARRRDLENHEQYF
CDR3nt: TGTGCCAGACGCCGGGACCTCGAGAACCACGAGCAGTACTTC

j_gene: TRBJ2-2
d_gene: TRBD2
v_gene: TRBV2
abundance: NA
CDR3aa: CASGGLAANTGELFF
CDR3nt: TGTGCCAGCGGGGGACTAGCGGCGAACACCGGGGAGCTGTTTTTT

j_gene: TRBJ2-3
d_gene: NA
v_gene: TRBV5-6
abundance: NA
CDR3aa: CASSLEGVLSSTDTQYF
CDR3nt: TGTGCCAGCAGCTTGGAGGGGGTCCTCTCTAGCACAGATACGCAGTATTTT

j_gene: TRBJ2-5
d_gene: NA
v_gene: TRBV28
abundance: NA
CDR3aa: CASSSSPGQTQYF
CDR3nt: TGTGCCAGCAGTTCCTCCCCAGGCCAGACCCAGTACTTC

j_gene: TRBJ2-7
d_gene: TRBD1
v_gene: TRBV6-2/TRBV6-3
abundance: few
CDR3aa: CASSPGGSLYEQYF
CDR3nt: TGTGCCAGCAGCCCAGGGGGCTCCTTATACGAGCAGTACTTC

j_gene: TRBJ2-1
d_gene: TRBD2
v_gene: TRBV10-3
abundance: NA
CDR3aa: CAISASGISNEQFF
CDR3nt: TGTGCCATCAGTGCTAGCGGGATATCGAATGAGCAGTTCTTC

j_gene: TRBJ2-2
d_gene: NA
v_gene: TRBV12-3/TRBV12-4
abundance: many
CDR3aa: CASSPNTGELFF
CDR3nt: TGTGCCAGCAGTCCCAACACCGGGGAGCTGTTTTTT

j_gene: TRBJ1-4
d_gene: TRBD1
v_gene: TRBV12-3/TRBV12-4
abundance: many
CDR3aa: CASSLGNRGEKLFF
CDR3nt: TGTGCCAGCAGTTTGGGTAACAGGGGTGAAAAACTGTTTTTT

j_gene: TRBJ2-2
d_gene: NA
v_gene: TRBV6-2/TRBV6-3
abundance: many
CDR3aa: CASFTGGSATGELFF
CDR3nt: TGTGCCAGCTTTACCGGAGGTAGCGCCACCGGGGAGCTGTTTTTT

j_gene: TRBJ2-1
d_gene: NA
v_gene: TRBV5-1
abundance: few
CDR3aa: CASSLPQQGATVF
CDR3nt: TGCGCCAGCAGCTTGCCCCAACAAGGTGCCACGGTCTTC

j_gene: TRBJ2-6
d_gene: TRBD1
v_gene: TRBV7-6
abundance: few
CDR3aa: CASSHNGQAGANVLTF
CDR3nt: TGTGCCAGCAGCCATAATGGACAGGCTGGGGCCAACGTCCTGACTTTC

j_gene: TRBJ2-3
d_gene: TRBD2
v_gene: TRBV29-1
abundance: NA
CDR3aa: CSVGGLNPDTQYF
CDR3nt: TGCAGCGTTGGGGGACTAAATCCAGATACGCAGTATTTT

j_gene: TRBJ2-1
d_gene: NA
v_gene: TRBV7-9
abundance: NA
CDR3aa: CASSLGWGADNEQFF
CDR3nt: TGTGCCAGCAGCTTAGGATGGGGCGCAGACAATGAGCAGTTCTTC

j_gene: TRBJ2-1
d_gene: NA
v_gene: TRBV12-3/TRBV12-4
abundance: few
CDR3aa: CASSFRSIASGQFF
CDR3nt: TGTGCCAGCAGTTTTAGGTCCATTGCCTCGGGGCAGTTCTTC

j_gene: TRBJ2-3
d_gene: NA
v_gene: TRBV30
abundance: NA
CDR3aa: CAWSGGGTDTQYF
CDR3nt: TGTGCCTGGAGTGGGGGTGGAACAGATACGCAGTATTTT

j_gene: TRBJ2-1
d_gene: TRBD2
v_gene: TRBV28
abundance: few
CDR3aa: CASSPLGFSGRPYNEQFF
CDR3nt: TGTGCCAGCAGTCCCTTGGGTTTCTCCGGGAGGCCCTACAATGAGCAGTTCTTC

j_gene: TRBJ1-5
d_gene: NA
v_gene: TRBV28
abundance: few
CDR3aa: CASMGVYQPQHF
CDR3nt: TGTGCCAGCATGGGGGTTTATCAGCCCCAGCATTTT

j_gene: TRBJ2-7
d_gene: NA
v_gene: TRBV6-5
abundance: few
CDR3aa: CASRDGSSYEQYF
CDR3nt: TGTGCCAGCAGGGACGGGAGCTCCTACGAGCAGTACTTC

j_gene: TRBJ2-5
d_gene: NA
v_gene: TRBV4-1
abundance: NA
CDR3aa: CASSPPGTQETQYF
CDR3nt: TGCGCCAGCAGCCCTCCAGGGACCCAAGAGACCCAGTACTTC

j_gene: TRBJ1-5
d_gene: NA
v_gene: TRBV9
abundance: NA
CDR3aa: CASSGNDQPQHF
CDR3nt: TGTGCCAGCAGCGGTAATGACCAGCCCCAGCATTTT

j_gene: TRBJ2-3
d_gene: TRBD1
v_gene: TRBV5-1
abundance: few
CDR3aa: CASSFVGQGSDTQYF
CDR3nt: TGCGCCAGCAGCTTTGTGGGACAGGGGTCAGATACGCAGTATTTT

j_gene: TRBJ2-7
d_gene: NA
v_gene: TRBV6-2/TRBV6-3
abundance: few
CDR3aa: CASSPGTYSYEQYF
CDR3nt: TGTGCCAGCAGTCCCGGGACTTACTCCTACGAGCAGTACTTC

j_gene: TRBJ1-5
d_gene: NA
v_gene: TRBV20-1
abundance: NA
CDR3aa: CSARVTGRSNQPQHF
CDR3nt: TGCAGTGCTAGAGTAACAGGGCGCAGCAATCAGCCCCAGCATTTT

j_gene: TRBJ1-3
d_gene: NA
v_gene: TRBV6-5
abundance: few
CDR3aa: CASSYSSRAGNTIYF
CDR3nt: TGTGCCAGCAGTTACTCAAGCCGTGCCGGAAACACCATATATTTT

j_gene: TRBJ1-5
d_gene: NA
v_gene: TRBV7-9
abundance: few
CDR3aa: CASSVRANQPQHF
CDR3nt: TGTGCCAGCAGTGTCAGGGCGAATCAGCCCCAGCATTTT

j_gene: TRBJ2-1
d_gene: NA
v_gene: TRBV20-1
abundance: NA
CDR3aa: CSAPFFPNNEQFF
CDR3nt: TGCAGTGCCCCCTTTTTTCCCAACAATGAGCAGTTCTTC

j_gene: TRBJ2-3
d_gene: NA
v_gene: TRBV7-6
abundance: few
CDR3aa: CASSLALSITDTQYF
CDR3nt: TGTGCCAGCAGCTTAGCGCTTTCTATCACAGATACGCAGTATTTT

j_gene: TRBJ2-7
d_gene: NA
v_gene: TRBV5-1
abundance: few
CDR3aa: CASSLVPGVNEQYF
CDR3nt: TGCGCCAGCAGCTTGGTGCCGGGGGTGAACGAGCAGTACTTC

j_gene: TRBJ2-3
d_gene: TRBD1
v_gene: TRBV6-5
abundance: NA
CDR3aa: CASRARTGRTDTQYF
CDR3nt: TGTGCCAGCAGGGCCCGGACAGGGAGGACAGATACGCAGTATTTT

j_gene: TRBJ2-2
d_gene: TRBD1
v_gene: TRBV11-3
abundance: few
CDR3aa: CASSGGTGTGELFF
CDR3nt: TGTGCCAGCAGCGGAGGGACAGGGACCGGGGAGCTGTTTTTT

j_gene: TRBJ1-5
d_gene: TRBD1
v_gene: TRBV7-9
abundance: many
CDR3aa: CASSVFLTGAGQPQHF
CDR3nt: TGTGCCAGCAGCGTTTTTTTGACAGGGGCAGGTCAGCCCCAGCATTTT

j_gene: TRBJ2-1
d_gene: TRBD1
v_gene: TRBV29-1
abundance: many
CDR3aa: CSAGRGTGGYNEQFF
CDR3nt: TGCAGCGCAGGGAGGGGGACAGGGGGCTACAATGAGCAGTTCTTC

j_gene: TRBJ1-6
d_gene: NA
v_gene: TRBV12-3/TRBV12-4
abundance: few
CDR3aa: CASSPRAGSPLHF
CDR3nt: TGTGCCAGCAGTCCGAGGGCCGGTTCACCCCTCCACTTT

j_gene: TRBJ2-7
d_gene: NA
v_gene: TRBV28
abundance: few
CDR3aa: CASNTAPYEQYF
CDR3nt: TGTGCCAGCAACACGGCCCCCTACGAGCAGTACTTC

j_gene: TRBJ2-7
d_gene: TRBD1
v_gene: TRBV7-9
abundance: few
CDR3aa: CASSPARDSPYEQYF
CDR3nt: TGTGCCAGCAGCCCCGCCCGGGACAGCCCCTACGAGCAGTACTTC